This T cell receptor (beta chain) was documented in a study of beta chain features in type 1 diabetes. Points from the study as a whole: The analysis here could not establish whether HLA type shapes TCRB rearrangement.

Notes on this clone: Its antigen is currently unknown.

What was sequenced were expressed TCRB transcripts, since all of the isolated RNA had been reverse transcribed. Average reads for naive, central memory and regulatory T cell samples were about 3.7 million. Only in-frame clones appear in the TCRdb table, and some are missing; sequencing was by immunoSEQ multiplex PCR. The sample yields some 150,000 clones, under 60% seen once. The CDR3 contains 14 residues. In germline, CDR1 is SGHNT, CDR2 YYREEE (reference sequence). Trimming took 4 bases from V and 6 from J; bases not matched to a gene: 8. This chain links TRBV5-4 with TRBJ1-2, with TRBD1 identical over 8 bases. The sequenced sample was Tregs from blood. The clonotype comes from a man aged 18 to 30 in good health. This CDR3 reads CASSQRTGSHGYTF. The CDR3 DNA reads TGTGCCAGCAGCCAAAGGACAGGGTCGCATGGCTACACCTTC.